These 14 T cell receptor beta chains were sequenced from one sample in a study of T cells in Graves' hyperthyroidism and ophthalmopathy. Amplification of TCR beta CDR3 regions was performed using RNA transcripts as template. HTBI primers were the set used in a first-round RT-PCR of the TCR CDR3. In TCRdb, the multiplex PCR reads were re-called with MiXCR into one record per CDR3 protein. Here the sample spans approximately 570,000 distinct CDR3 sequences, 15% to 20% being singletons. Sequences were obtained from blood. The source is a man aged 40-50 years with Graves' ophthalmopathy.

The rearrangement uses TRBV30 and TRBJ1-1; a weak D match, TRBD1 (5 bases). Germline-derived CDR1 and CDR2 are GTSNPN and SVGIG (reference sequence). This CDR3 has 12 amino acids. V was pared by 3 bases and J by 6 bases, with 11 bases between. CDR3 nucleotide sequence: TGTGCCTGGAGCGACAGAGACGCTGAAGCTTTCTTT. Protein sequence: CAWSDRDAEAFF.

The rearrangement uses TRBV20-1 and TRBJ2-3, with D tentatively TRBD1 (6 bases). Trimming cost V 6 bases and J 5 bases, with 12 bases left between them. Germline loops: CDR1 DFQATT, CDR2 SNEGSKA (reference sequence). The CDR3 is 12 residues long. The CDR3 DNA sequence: TGCAGTGCGGTCGTAGGGGGAGATACGCAGTATTTT. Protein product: CSAVVGGDTQYF.

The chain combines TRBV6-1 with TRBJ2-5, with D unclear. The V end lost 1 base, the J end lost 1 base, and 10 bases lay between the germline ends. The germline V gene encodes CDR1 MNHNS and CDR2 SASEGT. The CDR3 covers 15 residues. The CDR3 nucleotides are TGTGCCAGCAGTGAAGTTGCGGCTTTCCAAGAGACCCAGTACTTC. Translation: CASSEVAAFQETQYF.

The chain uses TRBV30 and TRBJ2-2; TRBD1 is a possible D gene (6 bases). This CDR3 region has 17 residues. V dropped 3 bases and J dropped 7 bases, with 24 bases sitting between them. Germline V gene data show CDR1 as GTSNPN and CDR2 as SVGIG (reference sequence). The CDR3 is CAWRISPGTPKGGELFF. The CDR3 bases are TGTGCCTGGAGGATATCCCCCGGGACACCTAAGGGCGGGGAGCTGTTTTTT.

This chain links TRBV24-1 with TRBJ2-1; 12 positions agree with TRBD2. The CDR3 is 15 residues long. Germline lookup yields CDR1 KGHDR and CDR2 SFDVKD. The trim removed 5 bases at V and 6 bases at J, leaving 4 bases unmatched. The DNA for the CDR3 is TGTGCCACCAGTGTGGGACTAGCGGGTCGCAATGAGCAGTTCTTC. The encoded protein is CATSVGLAGRNEQFF.

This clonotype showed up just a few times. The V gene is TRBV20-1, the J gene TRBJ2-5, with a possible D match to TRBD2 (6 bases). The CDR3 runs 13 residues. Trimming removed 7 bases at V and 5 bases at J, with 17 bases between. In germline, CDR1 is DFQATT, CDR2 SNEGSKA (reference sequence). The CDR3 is CSGGTGLAETQYF. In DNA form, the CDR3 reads TGCAGTGGAGGAACGGGACTCGCCGAGACCCAGTACTTC.

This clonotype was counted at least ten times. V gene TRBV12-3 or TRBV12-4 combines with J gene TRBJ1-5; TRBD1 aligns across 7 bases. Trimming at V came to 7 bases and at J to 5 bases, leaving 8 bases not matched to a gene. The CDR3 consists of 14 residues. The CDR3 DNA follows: TGTGCCAGCACCAAGGCAGGGGGACATCAGCCCCAGCATTTT. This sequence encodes CASTKAGGHQPQHF.

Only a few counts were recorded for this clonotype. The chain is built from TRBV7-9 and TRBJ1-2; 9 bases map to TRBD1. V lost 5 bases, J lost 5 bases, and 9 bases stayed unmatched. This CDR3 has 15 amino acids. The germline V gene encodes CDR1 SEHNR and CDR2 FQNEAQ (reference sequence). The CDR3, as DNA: TGTGCCAGCAGCCGTTCGGACAGGGGAGAGTATGGCTACACCTTC. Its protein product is CASSRSDRGEYGYTF.

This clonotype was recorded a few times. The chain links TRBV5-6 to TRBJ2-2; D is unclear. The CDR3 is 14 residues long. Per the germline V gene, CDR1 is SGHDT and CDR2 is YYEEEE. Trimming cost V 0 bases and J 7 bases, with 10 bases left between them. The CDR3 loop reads CASSLEQLSGELFF. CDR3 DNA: TGTGCCAGCAGCTTGGAACAGCTCAGCGGGGAGCTGTTTTTT.

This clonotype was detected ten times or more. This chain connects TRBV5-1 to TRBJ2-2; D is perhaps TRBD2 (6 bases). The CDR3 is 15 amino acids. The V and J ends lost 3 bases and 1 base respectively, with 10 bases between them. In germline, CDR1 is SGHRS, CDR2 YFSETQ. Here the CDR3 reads CASSWGLMNTGELFF. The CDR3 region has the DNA TGCGCCAGCAGCTGGGGACTTATGAACACCGGGGAGCTGTTTTTT.

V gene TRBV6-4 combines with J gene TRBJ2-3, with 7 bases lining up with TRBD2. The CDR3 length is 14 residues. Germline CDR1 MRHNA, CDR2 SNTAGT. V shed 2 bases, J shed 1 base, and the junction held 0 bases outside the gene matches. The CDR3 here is CASSDAGGTDTQYF. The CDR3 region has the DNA TGTGCCAGCAGTGACGCGGGGGGCACAGATACGCAGTATTTT.

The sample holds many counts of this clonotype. Here the CDR3 DNA reads TGTGCCAGCAGTGAAGGGTTCTCGGGGGCAGATGAGCAGTTCTTC. Its protein is CASSEGFSGADEQFF. The chain employs TRBV2 and TRBJ2-1, with D tentatively TRBD1 or TRBD2 (6 bases each). V was cut by 1 base and J by 8 bases, with 15 bases left in between. Per germline, CDR1 SNHLY and CDR2 FYNNEI. CDR3 length: 15 amino acids.

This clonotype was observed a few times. The CDR3 DNA sequence: TGTGCCAGCAGCTCATACAATCAGCCCCAGCATTTT. Translating gives CASSSYNQPQHF. The rearrangement joins TRBV13 to TRBJ1-5; D remains unclear. CDR1 and CDR2 from the germline V gene are PRHDT and FYEKMQ (reference sequence). The CDR3 consists of 12 residues. V was shortened by 4 bases and J by 3 bases, with 4 bases between the two germline ends. The full variable domain, in which reference TRBV13 and TRBJ1-5 provide the parts outside the CDR3, is AAGVIQSPRHLIKEKRETATLKCYPIPRHDTVYWYQQGPGQDPQFLISFYEKMQSDKGSIPDRFSAQQFSDYHSELNMSSLELGDSALYFCASSSYNQPQHFGDGTRLSIL.

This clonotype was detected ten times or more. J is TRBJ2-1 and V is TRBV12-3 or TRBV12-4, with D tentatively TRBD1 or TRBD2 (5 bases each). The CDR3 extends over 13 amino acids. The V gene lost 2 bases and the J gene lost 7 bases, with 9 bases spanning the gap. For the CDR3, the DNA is TGTGCCAGCAGTTTATGGGGCGGGAATGAGCAGTTCTTC. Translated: CASSLWGGNEQFF.